The 13 T cell receptor beta chains listed next were all sequenced from one sample in a study of T cells in Graves' hyperthyroidism and ophthalmopathy (dated by TCRdb to about 2019). The library was obtained by multiplex PCR. The data were produced on an Illumina HiSeq 2000. Amplification of TCR beta CDR3 regions was carried out from RNA transcripts. The first round of RT-PCR for the TCR CDR3 was performed with the HTBI primer set and the Qiagen OneStep RT-PCR kit. Through fastp at Q25 and MiXCR, TCRdb rebuilt clones from the public reads, retaining in-frame beta chains. Each CDR3 protein gets just one entry, which takes the most common genes and DNA from the rows behind it. Within this sample are around 420,000 distinct CDR3 sequences, with approximately 13% of them counted one time only. The biggest ten clones account for approximately 5.3% of the sample. Sequencing was performed on blood. The receptors shown here come from a young woman with Graves' hyperthyroidism.

This clonotype was seen ten or more times. The J gene is TRBJ1-5, the V gene TRBV28; D possibly corresponds to TRBD1 (5 bases). CDR1 MDHEN and CDR2 SYDVKM come from the germline V gene. Trimming shortened V by 5 bases and J by 3 bases, and 14 bases separated the two germline ends. This CDR3 has 15 amino acids. The CDR3 here is CASSPPGPLNQPQHF. The CDR3 nucleotides read TGTGCCAGCAGTCCACCGGGACCGCTCAATCAGCCCCAGCATTTT.

The rearrangement joins TRBV19 to TRBJ2-2; perhaps D is TRBD1 or TRBD2 (5 bases each). Trimming left V 3 bases short and J 7 bases short, with 15 bases between. The CDR3 length is 15 residues. CDR1 and CDR2 (germline): LNHDA, SQIVND (reference sequence). In DNA form, the CDR3 reads TGTGCCAGTAGTATGGGCCAGGGCCGGGGCGGGGAGCTGTTTTTT. Protein product: CASSMGQGRGGELFF.

Concerning this clonotype itself: A much bigger clone sits one base away, suggesting this may be a read error. This chain links TRBV6-1 with TRBJ2-3; D is undetermined. Per germline, CDR1 MNHNS and CDR2 SASEGT. Trimming shortened V by 3 bases and J by 2 bases, and 9 bases separated the two germline ends. This CDR3 spans 14 amino acids. The CDR3 is CASSEIANTDTQYF. The CDR3 DNA follows: TGTGCCAGCAGTGAGATAGCTAACACAGATACGCAGTATTTT.

At least ten counts were recorded for this clonotype. The V call is TRBV15, the J call TRBJ2-7; TRBD1 matches 7 bases. V shed 5 bases, J shed 6 bases, and the junction held 13 bases outside the gene matches. Germline loops: CDR1 LNHNV, CDR2 YYDKDF (reference sequence). This CDR3 comprises 15 residues. The CDR3 spells CATSPKDRFSGEQYF. The CDR3 DNA reads TGTGCCACCAGCCCAAAGGACAGGTTCTCTGGCGAGCAGTACTTC. The full variable domain, rest sourced from reference TRBV15 and TRBJ2-7, is DAMVIQNPRYQVTQFGKPVTLSCSQTLNHNVMYWYQQKSSQAPKLLFHYYDKDFNNEADTPDNFQSRRPNTSFCFLDIRSPGLGDTAMYLCATSPKDRFSGEQYFGPGTRLTVT.

This clonotype has more than one count but fewer than ten. The rearrangement uses TRBV28 and TRBJ1-2; D is possibly TRBD1 (6 bases). Trimming removed 5 bases from V and 3 bases from J, with 16 bases in between. The CDR3 spans 15 residues. Looked up from germline, CDR1 is MDHEN and CDR2 is SYDVKM. Here the CDR3 reads CASSLPRGGHYGYTF. The CDR3 DNA reads TGTGCCAGCAGTCTACCCCGCGGGGGCCACTATGGCTACACCTTC.

This clonotype was observed at least ten times. The chain joins TRBV28 to TRBJ1-3; maybe TRBD1 (5 bases). V was clipped by 6 bases and J by 4 bases, with 13 bases between them. Germline loops: CDR1 MDHEN, CDR2 SYDVKM. This CDR3 has 14 residues. The CDR3 spells CASRSGAAGNTIYF. CDR3 in DNA: TGTGCCAGCAGGTCCGGGGCGGCCGGAAACACCATATATTTT.

This clonotype turned up a few times. The chain joins TRBV7-9 to TRBJ2-1; 7 bases are shared with TRBD2. The CDR3 totals 11 residues. The ends lost 3 bases at V and 15 bases at J; junction bases unmatched: 5. Germline V lookup: CDR1 SEHNR, CDR2 FQNEAQ (reference sequence). The CDR3 nucleotides are TGTGCCAGCAGCTTCGAGCGGGGAGGGTTCTTC. Residues: CASSFERGGFF. Looking up the rest from reference TRBV7-9 and TRBJ2-1 gives the full variable domain: DTGVSQNPRHKITKRGQNVTFRCDPISEHNRLYWYRQTLGQGPEFLTYFQNEAQLEKSRLLSDRFSAERPKGSFSTLEIQRTEQGDSAMYLCASSFERGGFFGPGTRLTVL.

This clonotype has ten or more counts. Its ends do not fully match the called genes, so a read error is possible. The chain uses TRBV5-1 and TRBJ1-1; perhaps TRBD1 as D (6 bases). The CDR3 runs to 15 residues. Germline CDR1 is SGHRS and CDR2 is YFSETQ. DNA for the CDR3: TGTGCCAGCAGTTTAGTAGGGGGATTGAACACTGAAGCTTTCTTT. This gives the protein CASSLVGGLNTEAFF.

This clonotype was observed a few times. The CDR3 sequence is CASSRDADTQYF. DNA for the CDR3: TGTGCCAGTAGCCGAGATGCAGATACGCAGTATTTT. This rearrangement joins TRBV19 to TRBJ2-3, with D hard to call. The germline V gene encodes CDR1 LNHDA and CDR2 SQIVND (reference sequence). The V gene lost 6 bases and the J gene lost 4 bases, with 8 bases spanning the gap. The CDR3 loop spans 12 amino acids.

This clonotype was counted only a few times. The chain carries TRBV4-2 and TRBJ2-1, with a possible D match to TRBD2 (5 bases). Trimming took off 0 bases at V and 5 bases at J, with 14 bases between the two ends. From germline, CDR1 is LGHNA and CDR2 YNFKEQ. This CDR3 is 16 amino acids long. The CDR3: CASSQDEGAGDNEQFF. CDR3 DNA sequence: TGTGCCAGCAGCCAAGATGAGGGTGCAGGAGACAATGAGCAGTTCTTC.

This clonotype was recorded at least ten times. The chain employs TRBV2 and TRBJ2-2; 8 bases agree with TRBD1. The CDR3 covers 14 residues. Germline trimming cut 4 bases from V and 6 bases from J; bases unmatched to any gene: 4. Germline CDR1 SNHLY, CDR2 FYNNEI. The CDR3 DNA is TGTGCCAGCAGTGTACAGGGGGTGTCCGGGGAGCTGTTTTTT. This gives the protein CASSVQGVSGELFF.

A remark on this clonotype: This could be a read error, since a much larger clone is one nucleotide away. The CDR3 sequence is CASSETVRNNEQFF. CDR3 DNA: TGTGCCAGCAGTGAGACTGTCCGGAACAATGAGCAGTTCTTC. The chain links TRBV12-3 or TRBV12-4 to TRBJ2-1; D gene ambiguous. The CDR3 consists of 14 residues. The V gene lost 5 bases and the J gene lost 5 bases, with 13 bases spanning the gap.

In DNA, the CDR3 is TGTGCCAGCTCACCAACAGGGCTGTTACAGCCCCAGCATTTT. This codes for CASSPTGLLQPQHF. The chain is built from TRBV18 and TRBJ1-5, with D perhaps TRBD1 (6 bases). Germline V gene sequence: CDR1 KGHSH, CDR2 LQKENI. CDR3 length: 14 amino acids. With 2 bases removed from V and 7 bases from J, the gap between germline ends came to 12 bases.